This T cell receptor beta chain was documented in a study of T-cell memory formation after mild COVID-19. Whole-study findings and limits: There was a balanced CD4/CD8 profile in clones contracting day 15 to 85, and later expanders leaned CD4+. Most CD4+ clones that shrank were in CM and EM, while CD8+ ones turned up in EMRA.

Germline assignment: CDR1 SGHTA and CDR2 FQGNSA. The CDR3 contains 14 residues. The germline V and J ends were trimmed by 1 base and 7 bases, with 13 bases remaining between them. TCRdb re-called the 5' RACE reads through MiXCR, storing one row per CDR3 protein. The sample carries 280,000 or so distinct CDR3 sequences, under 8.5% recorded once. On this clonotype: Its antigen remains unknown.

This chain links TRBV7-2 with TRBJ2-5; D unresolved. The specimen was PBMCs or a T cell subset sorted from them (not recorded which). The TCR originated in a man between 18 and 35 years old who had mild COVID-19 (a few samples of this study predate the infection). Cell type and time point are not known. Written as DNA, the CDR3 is TGTGCCAGCAGCTTAGGACCCCTCGACTCGACCCAGTACTTC. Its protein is CASSLGPLDSTQYF.